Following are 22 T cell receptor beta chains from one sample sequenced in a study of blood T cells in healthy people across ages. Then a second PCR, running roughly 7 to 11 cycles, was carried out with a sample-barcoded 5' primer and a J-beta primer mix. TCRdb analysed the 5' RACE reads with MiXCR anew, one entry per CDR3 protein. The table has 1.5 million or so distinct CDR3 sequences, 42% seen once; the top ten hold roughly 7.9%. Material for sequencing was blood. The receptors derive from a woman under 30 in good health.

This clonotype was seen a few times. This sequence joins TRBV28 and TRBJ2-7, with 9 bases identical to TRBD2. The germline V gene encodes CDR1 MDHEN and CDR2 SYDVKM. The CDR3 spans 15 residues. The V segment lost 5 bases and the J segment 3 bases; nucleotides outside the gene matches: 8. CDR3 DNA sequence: TGTGCCAGCAGTCACGCCGGGACTAGCCTCTACGAGCAGTACTTC. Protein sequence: CASSHAGTSLYEQYF.

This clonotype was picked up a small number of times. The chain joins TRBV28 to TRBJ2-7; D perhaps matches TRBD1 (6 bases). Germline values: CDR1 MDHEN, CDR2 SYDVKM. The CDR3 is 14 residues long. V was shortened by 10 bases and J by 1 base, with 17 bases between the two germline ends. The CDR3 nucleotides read TGTGCCACCGTTAGGGACATCTCTTCCTACGAGCAGTACTTC. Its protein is CATVRDISSYEQYF.

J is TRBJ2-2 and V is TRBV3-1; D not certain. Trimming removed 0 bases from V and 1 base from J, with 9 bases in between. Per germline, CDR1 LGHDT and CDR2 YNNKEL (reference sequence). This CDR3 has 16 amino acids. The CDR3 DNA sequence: TGTGCCAGCAGCCAAGAGGGCAGAATGAACACCGGGGAGCTGTTTTTT. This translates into CASSQEGRMNTGELFF. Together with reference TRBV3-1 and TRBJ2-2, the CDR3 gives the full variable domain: DTAVSQTPKYLVTQMGNDKSIKCEQNLGHDTMYWYKQDSKKFLKIMFSYNNKELIINETVPNRFSPKSPDKAHLNLHINSLELGDSAVYFCASSQEGRMNTGELFFGEGSRLTVL.

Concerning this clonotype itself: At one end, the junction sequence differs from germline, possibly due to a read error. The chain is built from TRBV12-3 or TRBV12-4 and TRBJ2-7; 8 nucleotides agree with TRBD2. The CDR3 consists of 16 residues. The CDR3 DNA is TGTGCCGGCAGCCCCTATCCGGGAGGGGTCCCCTACGAGCAGTACTTC. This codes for CAGSPYPGGVPYEQYF.

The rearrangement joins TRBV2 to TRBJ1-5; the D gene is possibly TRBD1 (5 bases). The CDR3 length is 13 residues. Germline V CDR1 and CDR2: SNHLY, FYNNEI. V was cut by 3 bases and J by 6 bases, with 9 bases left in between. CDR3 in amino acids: CASSDMGPQPQHF. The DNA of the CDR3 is TGTGCCAGCAGTGATATGGGACCTCAGCCCCAGCATTTT.

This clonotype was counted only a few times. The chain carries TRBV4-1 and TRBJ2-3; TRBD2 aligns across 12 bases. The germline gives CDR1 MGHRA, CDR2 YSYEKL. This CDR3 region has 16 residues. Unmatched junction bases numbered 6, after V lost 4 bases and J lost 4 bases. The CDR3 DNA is TGCGCCAGCAGCCCTGGGACTAGCGGGTTCGCAGATACGCAGTATTTT. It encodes CASSPGTSGFADTQYF.

CDR3 sequence (DNA): TGCGCCAGCAGCCTCGTGGGGACCGCCTCGGACGAGCAGTACTTC. Its translation is CASSLVGTASDEQYF. J is TRBJ2-7 and V is TRBV4-1, with D perhaps matching TRBD1 or TRBD2 (5 bases each). Germline values: CDR1 MGHRA, CDR2 YSYEKL. The V gene lost 4 bases and the J gene lost 5 bases, with 18 bases spanning the gap. The CDR3 has 15 residues.

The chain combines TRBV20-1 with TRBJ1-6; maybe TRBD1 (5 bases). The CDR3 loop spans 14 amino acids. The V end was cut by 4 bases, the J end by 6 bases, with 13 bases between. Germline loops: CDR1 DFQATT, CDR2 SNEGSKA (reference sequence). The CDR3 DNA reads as TGCAGTGCTACGAATAGGGGCCTTAATTCACCCCTCCACTTT. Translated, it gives CSATNRGLNSPLHF.

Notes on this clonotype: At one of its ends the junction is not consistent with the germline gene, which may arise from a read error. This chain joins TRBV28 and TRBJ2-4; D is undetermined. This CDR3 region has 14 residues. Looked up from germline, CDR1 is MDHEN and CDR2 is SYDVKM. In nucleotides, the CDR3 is TGTGCCAGCAGTCTTGGCGGAGCCAAAAACATTCGGTACTTC. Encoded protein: CASSLGGAKNIRYF.

The DNA for the CDR3 is TGCAGTGCTATTTGGGGGGGGAATTCCGGGGAGCTGTTTTTT. Translated, it gives CSAIWGGNSGELFF. The genes are TRBV20-1 and TRBJ2-2; TRBD2 aligns across 7 bases. The CDR3 has 14 amino acids. The V segment lost 4 bases and the J segment 6 bases; nucleotides outside the gene matches: 8. Germline V gene sequence: CDR1 DFQATT, CDR2 SNEGSKA (reference sequence).

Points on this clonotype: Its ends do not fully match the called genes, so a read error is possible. DNA of the CDR3: TGCGGTGCTAGAGATGCTAGGGAGACGAACACCGGGGAGCTGTTTTTT. Translation gives CGARDARETNTGELFF. V usage is TRBV20-1 and J usage is TRBJ2-2, with D tentatively TRBD2 (5 bases). This CDR3 spans 16 amino acids. The germline gives CDR1 DFQATT, CDR2 SNEGSKA (reference sequence).

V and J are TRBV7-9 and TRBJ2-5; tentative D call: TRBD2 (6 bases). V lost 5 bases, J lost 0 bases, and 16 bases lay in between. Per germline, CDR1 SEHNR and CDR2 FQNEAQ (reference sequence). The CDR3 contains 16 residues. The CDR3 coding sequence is TGTGCCAGCAGCCCAAACCCGGAGGGGTACCAAGAGACCCAGTACTTC. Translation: CASSPNPEGYQETQYF.

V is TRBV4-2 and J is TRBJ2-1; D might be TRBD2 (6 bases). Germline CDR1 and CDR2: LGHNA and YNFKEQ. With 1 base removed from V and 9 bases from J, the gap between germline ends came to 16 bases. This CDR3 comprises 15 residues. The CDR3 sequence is CASSQVAVRSPEQFF. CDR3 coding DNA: TGTGCCAGCAGCCAAGTAGCGGTCCGGTCCCCTGAGCAGTTCTTC.

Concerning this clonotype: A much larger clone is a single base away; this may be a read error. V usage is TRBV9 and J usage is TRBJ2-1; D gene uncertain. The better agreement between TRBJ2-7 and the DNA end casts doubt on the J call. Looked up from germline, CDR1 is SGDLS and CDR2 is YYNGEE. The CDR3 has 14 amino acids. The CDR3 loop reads CASSVGVSYNEQYF. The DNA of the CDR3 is TGTGCCAGCAGCGTCGGAGTCTCCTACAATGAGCAGTACTTC.

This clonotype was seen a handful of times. CDR3 in amino acids: CASSFRLGPRAYEQYF. The CDR3 DNA reads as TGTGCCAGCAGCTTCCGACTGGGCCCACGAGCCTACGAGCAGTACTTC. The J gene is TRBJ2-7, the V gene TRBV7-2; D gene uncertain. Germline assignment: CDR1 SGHTA and CDR2 FQGNSA. This CDR3 is 16 amino acids long. V dropped 3 bases and J dropped 2 bases, with 17 bases sitting between them.

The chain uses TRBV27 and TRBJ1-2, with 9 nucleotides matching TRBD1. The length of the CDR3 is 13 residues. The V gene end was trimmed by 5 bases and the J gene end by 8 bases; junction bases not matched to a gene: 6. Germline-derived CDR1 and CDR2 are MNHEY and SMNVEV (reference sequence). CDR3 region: CASSGAGTGGYTF. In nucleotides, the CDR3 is TGTGCCAGCAGTGGGGCCGGGACAGGGGGCTACACCTTC.

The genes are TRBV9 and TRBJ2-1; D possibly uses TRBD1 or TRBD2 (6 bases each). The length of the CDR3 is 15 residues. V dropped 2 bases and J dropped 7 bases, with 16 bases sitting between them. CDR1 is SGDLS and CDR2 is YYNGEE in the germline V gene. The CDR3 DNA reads TGTGCCAGCAGCGTCTACGGGGGCCGGTTGAATGAGCAGTTCTTC. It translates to CASSVYGGRLNEQFF.

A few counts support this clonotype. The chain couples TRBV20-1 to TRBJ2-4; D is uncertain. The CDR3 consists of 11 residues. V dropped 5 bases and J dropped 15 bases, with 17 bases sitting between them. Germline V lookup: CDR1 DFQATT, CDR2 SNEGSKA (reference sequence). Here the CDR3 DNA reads TGCAGTGCTGCCTTTATGGGCCACGGGTACTTC. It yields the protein CSAAFMGHGYF.

Written as DNA, the CDR3 is TGCAGTGTAAAAGGGACAGGCACGTCCGAGCAGTACTTC. Its translation: CSVKGTGTSEQYF. V gene TRBV20-1 combines with J gene TRBJ2-7; 8 positions match TRBD1. Looked up from germline, CDR1 is DFQATT and CDR2 is SNEGSKA (reference sequence). Trimming removed 7 bases from V and 6 bases from J; junction bases left unmatched: 11. CDR3 length equals 13 residues.

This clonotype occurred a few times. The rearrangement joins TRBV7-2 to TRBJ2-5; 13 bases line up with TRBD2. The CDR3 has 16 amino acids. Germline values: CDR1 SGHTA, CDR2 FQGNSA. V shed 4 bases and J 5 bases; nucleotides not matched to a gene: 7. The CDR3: CASSSTSGGPWETQYF. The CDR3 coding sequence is TGTGCCAGCAGCTCGACTAGCGGGGGGCCTTGGGAGACCCAGTACTTC. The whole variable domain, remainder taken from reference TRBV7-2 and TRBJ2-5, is GAGVSQSPSNKVTEKGKDVELRCDPISGHTALYWYRQSLGQGLEFLIYFQGNSAPDKSGLPSDRFSAERTGGSVSTLTIQRTQQEDSAVYLCASSSTSGGPWETQYFGPGTRLLVL.

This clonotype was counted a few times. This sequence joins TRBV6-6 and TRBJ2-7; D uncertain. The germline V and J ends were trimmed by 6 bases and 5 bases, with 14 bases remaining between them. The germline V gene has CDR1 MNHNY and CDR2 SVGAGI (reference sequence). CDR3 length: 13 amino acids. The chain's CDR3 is CASSHGFSDEQYF. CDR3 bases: TGTGCCAGCAGCCACGGGTTCAGCGACGAGCAGTACTTC.

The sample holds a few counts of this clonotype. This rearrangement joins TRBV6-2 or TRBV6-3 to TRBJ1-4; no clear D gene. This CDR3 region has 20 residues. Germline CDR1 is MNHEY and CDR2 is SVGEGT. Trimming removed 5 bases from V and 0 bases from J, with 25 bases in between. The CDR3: CASSITSREIRPATNEKLFF. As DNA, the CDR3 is TGTGCCAGCAGTATTACATCGAGGGAGATACGACCAGCAACTAATGAAAAACTGTTTTTT.